The clone carrying this TCR beta chain was seen only once. The antigen remains unidentified. The donors gave bone marrow, and they were healthy. CDR1 is MGHDK and CDR2 is SYGVNS in the germline V gene. There are 15 residues in the CDR3. Unmatched junction bases numbered 9, after V lost 6 bases and J lost 2 bases. This specimen belongs to a study of cytomegalovirus exposure and HLA in healthy donors. Study overall: Genetic ancestry analysis placed over 65% of the 398 donors that were genotyped in the Caucasian-associated cluster. The study's findings and limits: There were three CMV-associated chains whose specificity for CMV antigens was confirmed in vitro. TRBV6-2, TRBV6-3 and some other V segments were excluded as indistinguishable.

PCR amplification relied on 60 Vbeta primers (plus 13 Jbeta primers). This table comes from immunoSEQ multiplex PCR, and its TCRdb copy is limited to in-frame clones, with some not included. This sample has about 120,000 clones, with roughly three quarters found just once. The origin of this receptor is a man aged 30-40 years in good health and CMV-seropositive. The V call is TRBV25-1, the J call TRBJ2-7; 8 bases map to TRBD1. The sequencing input was PBMCs. The CDR3 region has the DNA TGTGCCAGCAGCGGAACGGGACAGGCCACCTACGAGCAGTACTTC. This encodes CASSGTGQATYEQYF.